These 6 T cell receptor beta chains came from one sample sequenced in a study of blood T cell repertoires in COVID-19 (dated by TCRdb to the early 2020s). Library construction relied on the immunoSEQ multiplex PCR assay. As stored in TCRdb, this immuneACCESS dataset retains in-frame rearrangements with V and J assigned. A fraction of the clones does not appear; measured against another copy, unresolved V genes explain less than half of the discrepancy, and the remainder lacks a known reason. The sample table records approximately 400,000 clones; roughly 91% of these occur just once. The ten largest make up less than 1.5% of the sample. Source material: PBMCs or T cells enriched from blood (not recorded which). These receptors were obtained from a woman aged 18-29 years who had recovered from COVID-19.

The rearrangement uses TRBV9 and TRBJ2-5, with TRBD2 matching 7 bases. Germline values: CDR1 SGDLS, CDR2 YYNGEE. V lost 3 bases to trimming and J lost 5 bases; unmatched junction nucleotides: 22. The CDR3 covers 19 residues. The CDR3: CASSGATHLGGSERETQYF. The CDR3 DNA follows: TGTGCCAGCAGCGGCGCCACCCACTTGGGGGGGAGCGAAAGGGAGACCCAGTACTTC.

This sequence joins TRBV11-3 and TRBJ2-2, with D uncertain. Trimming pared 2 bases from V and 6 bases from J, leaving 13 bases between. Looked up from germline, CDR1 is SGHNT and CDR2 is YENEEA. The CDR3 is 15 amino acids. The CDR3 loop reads CASSLSFSPSGELFF. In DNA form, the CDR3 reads TGTGCCAGCAGCTTAAGTTTTAGTCCCTCCGGGGAGCTGTTTTTT.

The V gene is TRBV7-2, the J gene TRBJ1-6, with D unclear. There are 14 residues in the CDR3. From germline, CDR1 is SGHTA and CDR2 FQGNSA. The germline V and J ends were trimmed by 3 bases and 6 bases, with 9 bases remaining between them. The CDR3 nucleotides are TGTGCCAGCAGCTTTATCCCCCCTAATTCACCCCTCCACTTT. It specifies CASSFIPPNSPLHF.

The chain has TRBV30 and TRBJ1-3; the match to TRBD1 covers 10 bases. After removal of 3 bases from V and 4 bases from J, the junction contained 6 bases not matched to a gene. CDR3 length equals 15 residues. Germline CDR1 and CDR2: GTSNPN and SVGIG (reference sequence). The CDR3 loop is CAWRRDRGYGNTIYF. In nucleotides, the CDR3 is TGTGCCTGGAGAAGGGACAGGGGTTACGGAAACACCATATATTTT.

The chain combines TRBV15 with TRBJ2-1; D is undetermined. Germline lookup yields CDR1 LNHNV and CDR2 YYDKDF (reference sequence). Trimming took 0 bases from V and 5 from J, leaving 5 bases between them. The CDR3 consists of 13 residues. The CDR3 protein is CATSRENNNEQFF. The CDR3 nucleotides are TGTGCCACCAGCAGAGAGAACAACAATGAGCAGTTCTTC.

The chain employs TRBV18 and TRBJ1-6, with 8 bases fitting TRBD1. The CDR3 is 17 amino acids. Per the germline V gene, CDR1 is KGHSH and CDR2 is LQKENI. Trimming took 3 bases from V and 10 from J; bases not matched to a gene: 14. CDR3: CASSPIPLSGGNSPLHF. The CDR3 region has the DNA TGTGCCAGCTCACCCATCCCCCTATCAGGGGGCAACTCACCCCTCCACTTT. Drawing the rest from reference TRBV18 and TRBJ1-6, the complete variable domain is NAGVMQNPRHLVRRRGQEARLRCSPMKGHSHVYWYRQLPEEGLKFMVYLQKENIIDESGMPKERFSAEFPKEGPSILRIQQVVRGDSAAYFCASSPIPLSGGNSPLHFGNGTRLTVT.